A selection of T cell receptor beta chains follows, all from one sample in a study of shared clonotypes between healthy human individuals. Assay used: immunoSEQ multiplex PCR; TCRdb lists only in-frame clones, some missing. The data hold under 1,100,000 clones, with about 75% observed a single time. Sequenced input: memory CD4+ T cells sorted from blood. These TCRs come from a man younger than 30 in good health. Both conserved end residues are part of each CDR3. The D gene is left open where the match is weak. Clone size appears in some rows only: once, few, many, or a class for an expanded clone.

V gene	clone size	J gene	D gene	CDR3 protein	CDR3 DNA
TRBV18	-	TRBJ1-2	-	CASSPGLSLGAYGYTF	TGTGCCAGCTCACCCGGACTATCACTGGGGGCTTATGGCTACACCTTC
TRBV19	-	TRBJ1-5	-	CASSTQGGQPQHF	TGTGCCAGTAGTACGCAGGGTGGCCAGCCCCAGCATTTT
TRBV5-1	-	TRBJ1-1	-	CASSLARPGTEAFF	TGCGCCAGCAGCTTGGCGAGGCCGGGCACTGAAGCTTTCTTT
TRBV7-2	-	TRBJ1-4	-	CASSLAPGGDEKLFF	TGTGCCAGCAGCTTAGCCCCGGGGGGTGATGAAAAACTGTTTTTT
TRBV7-8	-	TRBJ1-1	-	CASSLTGPTEAFF	TGTGCCAGCAGCTTAACGGGTCCGACTGAAGCTTTCTTT
TRBV30	-	TRBJ1-5	-	CAWSVGSNQPQHF	TGTGCCTGGAGTGTCGGTAGCAATCAGCCCCAGCATTTT
TRBV19	-	TRBJ2-2	TRBD2	CASSPKGGKGTGELFF	TGTGCCAGTAGTCCCAAGGGAGGGAAAGGCACCGGGGAGCTGTTTTTT
TRBV30	-	TRBJ2-3	-	CAWRNIHTQYF	TGTGCCTGGAGAAACATCCATACGCAGTATTTT
TRBV27	-	TRBJ1-2	-	CASSLRSNYGYTF	TGTGCCAGCAGTTTGCGGAGTAACTATGGCTACACCTTC
TRBV6-1	-	TRBJ1-5	-	CASRDSYSNQPQHF	TGTGCCAGCAGGGACAGTTATAGCAATCAGCCCCAGCATTTT
TRBV6-1	-	TRBJ1-3	-	CTTSGVSGNTIYF	TGTACTACCTCCGGGGTCTCTGGAAACACCATATATTTT
TRBV9	-	TRBJ2-1	-	CASSGYNEQFF	TGTGCCAGCAGCGGATACAATGAGCAGTTCTTC
TRBV18	-	TRBJ2-7	TRBD1	CASSPGTGVTYEQYF	TGTGCCAGCTCACCCGGGACAGGGGTTACCTACGAGCAGTACTTC
TRBV10-3	-	TRBJ1-3	-	CAISDGQGNSGNTIYF	TGTGCCATCAGTGATGGGCAGGGCAACTCTGGAAACACCATATATTTT
TRBV7-2	once	TRBJ1-1	TRBD1	CASSLDREKAFF	TGTGCCAGCAGCCTGGACAGGGAGAAAGCTTTCTTT
TRBV18	-	TRBJ2-1	-	CASSLSTAYNEQFF	TGTGCCAGCTCACTCTCGACAGCCTACAATGAGCAGTTCTTC
TRBV5-4	-	TRBJ2-1	-	CASSSGQGLYNEQFF	TGTGCCAGCAGCAGCGGACAGGGACTATACAATGAGCAGTTCTTC
TRBV2	-	TRBJ1-2	TRBD1	CASRTGTGLYGYTF	TGTGCCAGCAGGACCGGGACAGGCTTATATGGCTACACCTTC
TRBV14	-	TRBJ2-7	TRBD1	CASSQADRGLYEQYF	TGTGCCAGCAGCCAAGCGGACAGGGGGCTCTACGAGCAGTACTTC
TRBV10-3	few	TRBJ2-1	-	CAISESISGVPPNEQFF	TGTGCCATCAGTGAGTCGATTTCAGGGGTCCCTCCCAATGAGCAGTTCTTC
TRBV5-8	-	TRBJ2-1	TRBD2	CASSAQQAGGGNEQFF	TGTGCCAGCAGCGCACAACAAGCGGGAGGAGGCAATGAGCAGTTCTTC
TRBV18	-	TRBJ1-2	-	CASSPSNTLSYGYTF	TGTGCCAGCTCACCTTCCAACACTCTTTCCTATGGCTACACCTTC
TRBV5-6	-	TRBJ2-2	-	CASSMSSLRNTGELFF	TGTGCCAGCAGCATGTCTAGCCTTCGGAACACCGGGGAGCTGTTTTTT
TRBV5-4	-	TRBJ1-6	-	CASSLGAVGVSPLHF	TGTGCCAGCAGCCTCGGGGCCGTTGGGGTCTCACCCCTCCACTTT
TRBV18	-	TRBJ1-1	TRBD1	CASSRTGGDTEAFF	TGTGCCAGCTCCCGAACAGGGGGCGACACTGAAGCTTTCTTT
TRBV6-1	-	TRBJ1-5	-	CATLDWGDQPQHF	TGTGCCACCTTGGATTGGGGGGATCAGCCCCAGCATTTT
TRBV5-1	-	TRBJ2-5	TRBD2	CASSYGTSGSEETQYF	TGCGCCAGCAGTTATGGGACTAGCGGGAGTGAAGAGACCCAGTACTTC
TRBV4-2	many	TRBJ2-1	-	CASSQGGTYNEQFF	TGTGCCAGCAGCCAAGGGGGGACTTACAATGAGCAGTTCTTC
TRBV15	few	TRBJ1-4	-	CATSNKAEKLFF	TGTGCCACCAGCAATAAGGCTGAAAAACTGTTTTTT
TRBV28	once	TRBJ1-1	TRBD1	CASSSRTGSFPEAFF	TGTGCCAGCAGTTCACGGACAGGGAGTTTCCCTGAAGCTTTCTTT
TRBV25-1	-	TRBJ1-6	TRBD1	CASSVGQGYPSPLHF	TGTGCCAGCAGTGTGGGACAGGGTTATCCATCACCCCTCCACTTT
TRBV30	-	TRBJ1-5	-	CAWSLLGDQPQHF	TGTGCCTGGAGTCTTCTCGGAGATCAGCCCCAGCATTTT
TRBV28	-	TRBJ2-7	-	CASSLGPKVQYF	TGTGCCAGCAGTTTGGGCCCAAAAGTGCAGTACTTC
TRBV4-1	-	TRBJ2-3	TRBD2	CASSRLAGTTDTQYF	TGCGCCAGCAGTCGACTAGCGGGGACGACAGATACGCAGTATTTT
TRBV9	-	TRBJ2-7	-	CASSPNIVRGYEQYF	TGTGCCAGCAGCCCCAATATTGTCAGGGGCTACGAGCAGTACTTC
TRBV30	-	TRBJ2-7	-	CALNTLDSYEQYF	TGTGCCTTGAACACCCTGGACAGCTACGAGCAGTACTTC
TRBV5-1	few	TRBJ2-7	-	CASSAGQGGLYEQYF	TGCGCCAGCAGCGCCGGACAGGGAGGGCTTTACGAGCAGTACTTC
TRBV7-2	-	TRBJ2-1	-	CASSSDYGRSNEQFF	TGTGCCAGCAGCTCGGACTATGGGAGGTCCAATGAGCAGTTCTTC
TRBV30	few	TRBJ1-6	-	CAWSVGVSSNSPLHF	TGTGCCTGGAGTGTAGGGGTATCTTCAAATTCACCCCTCCACTTT
TRBV7-6	-	TRBJ2-7	TRBD1	CASSLRTGGAYEQYF	TGTGCCAGCAGCTTAAGGACAGGGGGCGCGTACGAGCAGTACTTC
TRBV2	once	TRBJ1-1	-	CASSVIMNTEAFF	TGTGCCAGCAGTGTAATAATGAACACTGAAGCTTTCTTT
TRBV11-3	-	TRBJ1-1	TRBD1	CASSPKTGGITEAFF	TGTGCCAGCAGCCCAAAAACAGGGGGAATCACTGAAGCTTTCTTT